The clone carrying this TCR beta chain was seen once. This record comes from a study of cytomegalovirus exposure and HLA in healthy donors. Both 60 Vbeta primers and 13 Jbeta primers went into the PCR. Here immunoSEQ multiplex PCR was the method, and the copy in TCRdb shows in-frame clones only, minus some. The sample has about 110,000 clones; 70% to 80% are singletons. Looked up from germline, CDR1 is SGHRS and CDR2 is YFSETQ. Trimming at V came to 6 bases and at J to 7 bases, leaving 15 bases not matched to a gene. The CDR3 has 15 amino acids. The chain recombines TRBV5-1 with TRBJ1-2; 7 bases are a match to TRBD1. The sequenced material came from PBMCs. This clonotype was obtained from a woman between 18 and 29 years old in good health and CMV-seropositive. The CDR3 protein is CASTQGGPGVGGYTF. The CDR3 bases are TGCGCCAGCACTCAGGGGGGCCCGGGGGTCGGTGGCTACACCTTC. The entire variable domain, with the rest obtained from reference TRBV5-1 and TRBJ1-2, is as follows: KAGVTQTPRYLIKTRGQQVTLSCSPISGHRSVSWYQQTPGQGLQFLFEYFSETQRNKGNFPGRFSGRQFSNSRSEMNVSTLELGDSALYLCASTQGGPGVGGYTFGSGTRLTVV.